The clone carrying this T cell receptor beta chain has just a few counts. The CDR3 contains 16 residues. V gave up 6 bases and J gave up 0 bases; unmatched junction bases: 6. From germline, CDR1 is SNHLY and CDR2 FYNNEI. Healthy bone marrow donors made up the donor group. This entry comes from a study of cytomegalovirus exposure and HLA in healthy donors. 13 Jbeta primers and 60 Vbeta primers were used for the PCR. Clones were read by immunoSEQ multiplex PCR, and TCRdb kept only the in-frame ones, dropping some. The table records about 170,000 clones, around three quarters of them present only once. This clonotype was sampled from a woman between 45 and 60 years old in good health and CMV-seronegative. The V call is TRBV2, the J call TRBJ1-1; 11 positions match TRBD1. Sequenced sample: PBMCs. The CDR3 region is CASRGQGETMNTEAFF. CDR3 sequence (DNA): TGTGCCAGCAGGGGACAGGGGGAGACCATGAACACTGAAGCTTTCTTT.